A selection of T cell receptor beta chains follows, all from one sample in a study of OX40 agonist ivuxolimab in advanced cancers. This table comes from immunoSEQ multiplex PCR, and its TCRdb copy is limited to in-frame clones, with some not included. The sample comprises tens of thousands of clones, around 91% of which are singletons, and roughly 0.94% rests with the top ten. The sample was CD4+ or CD8+ T cells sorted from blood, taken in a trial of the OX40 agonist ivuxolimab. Receptors originate from an adult with an advanced solid tumor such as melanoma, head and neck, liver or kidney cancer. Each CDR3 is given with its conserved first and last residue. A D gene is named only where the DNA matches it firmly. A row's size may be missing; if present it is once, few, many or a size class.

DNA: TGTGCCAGCAGTTCCCCTCCCAGCGGGAGGGCCCACGAGCAGTACTTC; CDR3: CASSSPPSGRAHEQYF; J: TRBJ2-7; V: TRBV27; D: TRBD2; size: -
DNA: TGTGCCAGCAGCTTAGCTGGCGGGACCGGGGAGCTGTTTTTT; CDR3: CASSLAGGTGELFF; J: TRBJ2-2; V: TRBV7-6; D: -; size: few
DNA: TGCGCCAGCAGTAACAGGGGGAACTATGGCTACACCTTC; CDR3: CASSNRGNYGYTF; J: TRBJ1-2; V: TRBV10-2; D: TRBD1; size: -
DNA: TGTGCCAGCTCACCAACCGCGGGCGGGAGCTACACAGATACGCAGTATTTT; CDR3: CASSPTAGGSYTDTQYF; J: TRBJ2-3; V: TRBV18; D: TRBD2; size: -
DNA: TGTGCCAGCAGTCCGCCCCATCAGCCCCAGCATTTT; CDR3: CASSPPHQPQHF; J: TRBJ1-5; V: TRBV27; D: -; size: -
DNA: TGTGCCAGTAGTATGGGGGACCAAGAGACCCAGTACTTC; CDR3: CASSMGDQETQYF; J: TRBJ2-5; V: TRBV19; D: -; size: -
DNA: TGTGCCAGTAGCCCCGGCAGGGTAGGGCCTGGCAATCAGCCCCAGCATTTT; CDR3: CASSPGRVGPGNQPQHF; J: TRBJ1-5; V: TRBV19; D: -; size: once
DNA: TGTGCCAGCAGCCAGGACGTCGCGAACACCGGGGAGCTGTTTTTT; CDR3: CASSQDVANTGELFF; J: TRBJ2-2; V: TRBV7-3; D: -; size: -
DNA: TGTGCCAGCAGTGAGCGGGAGACCCAGTACTTC; CDR3: CASSERETQYF; J: TRBJ2-5; V: TRBV2; D: -; size: -
DNA: TGTGCCAGCACAAATCCGGGACAGTCCTACGAGCAGTACTTC; CDR3: CASTNPGQSYEQYF; J: TRBJ2-7; V: TRBV28; D: TRBD1; size: few
DNA: TGTGCCAGCAGCTTAAAAACAGATACGCAGTATTTT; CDR3: CASSLKTDTQYF; J: TRBJ2-3; V: TRBV11-3; D: -; size: -
DNA: TGTGCCAGCAGCTTGGGTGTGGGGACCTACAATGAGCAGTTCTTC; CDR3: CASSLGVGTYNEQFF; J: TRBJ2-1; V: TRBV5-4; D: -; size: -
DNA: TGTGCCAGCAGCTCCAAGACTAGCGGGGGGGTCTCAGATACGCAGTATTTT; CDR3: CASSSKTSGGVSDTQYF; J: TRBJ2-3; V: TRBV5-4; D: TRBD2; size: -
DNA: TGTGCCAGCAGCCTAGGGACAGAATACGAGCAGTACTTC; CDR3: CASSLGTEYEQYF; J: TRBJ2-7; V: TRBV7-3; D: TRBD1; size: -
DNA: TGTGCCAGCAGCAGGACAGGAAGCTATGGAGGCTACACCTTC; CDR3: CASSRTGSYGGYTF; J: TRBJ1-2; V: TRBV6-1; D: TRBD1; size: -
DNA: TGCGCCAGCAGGGATAGCAGGACTAGCACAGATACGCAGTATTTT; CDR3: CASRDSRTSTDTQYF; J: TRBJ2-3; V: TRBV5-1; D: -; size: -
DNA: TGTGCCAGCAGTGAAGGGCCCGGGGGGGCAGATACGCAGTATTTT; CDR3: CASSEGPGGADTQYF; J: TRBJ2-3; V: TRBV25-1; D: TRBD2; size: -
DNA: TGTGCCAGCAGCGTAGATCACGGAAACTATGGCTACACCTTC; CDR3: CASSVDHGNYGYTF; J: TRBJ1-2; V: TRBV9; D: -; size: -
DNA: TGCGCCAGCAGCCCGGACACGATTAGCGCAGATACGCAGTATTTT; CDR3: CASSPDTISADTQYF; J: TRBJ2-3; V: TRBV5-1; D: -; size: -
DNA: TGTGCCAGCAGCCCCGGACTAGCGAACACCGGGGAGCTGTTTTTT; CDR3: CASSPGLANTGELFF; J: TRBJ2-2; V: TRBV5-4; D: TRBD2; size: -
DNA: TGTGCCAGCAGCTTACAGGGTTACGAGCAGTACTTC; CDR3: CASSLQGYEQYF; J: TRBJ2-7; V: TRBV7-2; D: -; size: once
DNA: TGTGCCAGCAGTGTTCAGGGGGACACTGAAGCTTTCTTT; CDR3: CASSVQGDTEAFF; J: TRBJ1-1; V: TRBV2; D: TRBD1; size: -
DNA: TGTGCCAGCAGCTTAGAGAGCAATGAGCAGTTCTTC; CDR3: CASSLESNEQFF; J: TRBJ2-1; V: TRBV11-3; D: -; size: once
DNA: TGTGCCAGCAGCGTAGGTCCGGAAAGCTCCTACGAGCAGTACTTC; CDR3: CASSVGPESSYEQYF; J: TRBJ2-7; V: TRBV9; D: -; size: -
DNA: TGTGCCAGCAGCTTAGCGGGGTTCATTAACAATGAGCAGTTCTTC; CDR3: CASSLAGFINNEQFF; J: TRBJ2-1; V: TRBV7-2; D: -; size: -
DNA: TGTGCCAGCAGCCAACTGGGGCTCTCCGGGGAGCTGTTTTTT; CDR3: CASSQLGLSGELFF; J: TRBJ2-2; V: TRBV4-2; D: -; size: once
DNA: TGTGCCAGCAATTCACAGGGGCTCACTGAAGCTTTCTTT; CDR3: CASNSQGLTEAFF; J: TRBJ1-1; V: TRBV2; D: TRBD1; size: -
DNA: TGTGCCAGCAGCTTGGGGCATCGCCCCGGGGCTTTCTTT; CDR3: CASSLGHRPGAFF; J: TRBJ1-1; V: TRBV11-2; D: -; size: -
DNA: TGTGCCTGGAGTGGTCTCGGGACTAGCGGGAGAGGAACCGGGGAGCTGTTTTTT; CDR3: CAWSGLGTSGRGTGELFF; J: TRBJ2-2; V: TRBV30; D: TRBD2; size: -
DNA: TGTGCCAGCAACCCTCCGTACACAGATACGCAGTATTTT; CDR3: CASNPPYTDTQYF; J: TRBJ2-3; V: TRBV2; D: -; size: -
DNA: TGTGCCAGCAGCGTAGTGTCAGCTCTCTCTGGGGCCAACGTCCTGACTTTC; CDR3: CASSVVSALSGANVLTF; J: TRBJ2-6; V: TRBV9; D: -; size: -
DNA: TGTGCCAGCAGCTTAGCGGGACTAGCGGGAGGGGAGCAGTACTTC; CDR3: CASSLAGLAGGEQYF; J: TRBJ2-7; V: TRBV7-9; D: TRBD2; size: -
DNA: TGTGCCAGCAGCTTCTTACTTCCTAGAGAGACCCAGTACTTC; CDR3: CASSFLLPRETQYF; J: TRBJ2-5; V: TRBV7-9; D: -; size: -
DNA: TGCGCCAGCAGCTTAGGAGCGGTCACAGATACGCAGTATTTT; CDR3: CASSLGAVTDTQYF; J: TRBJ2-3; V: TRBV5-1; D: -; size: -
DNA: TGTGCCAGCAGTTACTCGACGGGGACAGGGTACCCTGAAGCTTTCTTT; CDR3: CASSYSTGTGYPEAFF; J: TRBJ1-1; V: TRBV6-6; D: TRBD1; size: -
DNA: TGCGCCAGCAGCCAAGAGGTCTTTGAGCGGGGGGCCCACAATGAGCAGTTCTTC; CDR3: CASSQEVFERGAHNEQFF; J: TRBJ2-1; V: TRBV4-1; D: TRBD2; size: once
DNA: TGTGCCAGCATACCGGGACAGGGGGCAGACAAGCCCCAGCATTTT; CDR3: CASIPGQGADKPQHF; J: TRBJ1-5; V: TRBV6-1; D: TRBD1; size: once
DNA: TGTGCCAGCAGTCCACCAGGGGGGAGCACAGATACGCAGTATTTT; CDR3: CASSPPGGSTDTQYF; J: TRBJ2-3; V: TRBV6-5; D: -; size: -
DNA: TGCGCCAGCAGCCCCGATGGGGCGGGAGGGCCAAATGAGCAGTTCTTC; CDR3: CASSPDGAGGPNEQFF; J: TRBJ2-1; V: TRBV4-1; D: TRBD2; size: -
DNA: TGTGCCATCAGTACCGGGCTAGCGGGGGAGCCCTACAATGAGCAGTTCTTC; CDR3: CAISTGLAGEPYNEQFF; J: TRBJ2-1; V: TRBV10-3; D: TRBD2; size: -
DNA: TGTGCTAGCAGCCGGACAAGGGGGAGGTATGGCTACACCTTC; CDR3: CASSRTRGRYGYTF; J: TRBJ1-2; V: TRBV7-7; D: -; size: -
DNA: TGTGCCATCAGTGACAGACTCAATCAGCCCCAGCATTTT; CDR3: CAISDRLNQPQHF; J: TRBJ1-5; V: TRBV10-3; D: -; size: -
DNA: TGTGCCAGCAGCCCCGAGTGGGGTATGACTGAAGCTTTCTTT; CDR3: CASSPEWGMTEAFF; J: TRBJ1-1; V: TRBV7-3; D: -; size: -